The clone carrying this TCR beta chain was detected many times. From the RT-PCR reads, TCRdb called clonotypes with MiXCR, one entry per CDR3 protein. The table lists under 200,000 distinct CDR3 sequences, over 25% of them singletons, with around 3.3% in the top ten. This sample is part of a study of patients and donors after allogeneic stem cell transplantation. Material: blood, either unsorted or a sorted T cell fraction (not recorded which). This receptor was taken from a human donor who was either an allogeneic HSCT recipient or a stem cell or donor lymphocyte infusion donor (not recorded which). It is not recorded whose cells these are; they may come from a transplant donor.

CDR3 bases: TGCAGCGTACGACAGGGCAACACTGAAGCTTTCTTT. It translates to CSVRQGNTEAFF. The rearrangement links TRBV29-1 to TRBJ1-1; TRBD1 aligns across 7 bases. The CDR3 extends over 12 amino acids. Germline V lookup: CDR1 SQVTM, CDR2 ANQGSEA. V lost 6 bases and J lost 2; bases outside the gene matches: 3.